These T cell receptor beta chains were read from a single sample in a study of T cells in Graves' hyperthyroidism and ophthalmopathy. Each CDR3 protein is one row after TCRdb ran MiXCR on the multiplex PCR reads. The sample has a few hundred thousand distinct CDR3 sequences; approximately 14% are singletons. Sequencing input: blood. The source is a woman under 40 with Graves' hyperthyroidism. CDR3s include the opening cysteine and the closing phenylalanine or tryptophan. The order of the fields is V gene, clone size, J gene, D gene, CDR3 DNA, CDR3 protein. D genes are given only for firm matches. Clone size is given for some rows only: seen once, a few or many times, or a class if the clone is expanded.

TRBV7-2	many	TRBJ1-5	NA	TGTGCCAGCAGCTCGTGGGACGGGGAGATTAATCAGCCCCAGCATTTT	CASSSWDGEINQPQHF
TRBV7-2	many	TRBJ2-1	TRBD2	TGTGCCAGCAGCCCATCGCAAGCGGGGTACAATGAGCAGTTCTTC	CASSPSQAGYNEQFF
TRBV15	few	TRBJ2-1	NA	TGTGCCACCAGCAGCTTAGGCAAGGGACCCCAAAGCAATGAGCAGTTCTTC	CATSSLGKGPQSNEQFF
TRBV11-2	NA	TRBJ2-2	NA	TGTGCCAGCAGCCCCGGGGTTAGCGGTTCTCCAATGGGGTGGACCGGGGAGCTGTTTTTT	CASSPGVSGSPMGWTGELFF
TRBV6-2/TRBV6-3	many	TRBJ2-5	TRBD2	TGTGCCAGCAGCTTCGGGACTAGCGGGTCCCAAGAGACCCAGTACTTC	CASSFGTSGSQETQYF
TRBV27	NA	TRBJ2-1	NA	TGTGCCAGCAGTTTAACACCGATCAATGAGCAGTTCTTC	CASSLTPINEQFF
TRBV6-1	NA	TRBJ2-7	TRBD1	TGTGCCAGCAGTTACATGCAGGGGGTGAACTCCTACGAGCAGTACTTC	CASSYMQGVNSYEQYF
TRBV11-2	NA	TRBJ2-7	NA	TGTGCCAGCAACTTAGATTTAAGAACCGAGCAGTACTTC	CASNLDLRTEQYF
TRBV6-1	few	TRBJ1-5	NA	TGTGCCAGCAGAGACAGGCCCAATCAGCCCCAGCATTTT	CASRDRPNQPQHF
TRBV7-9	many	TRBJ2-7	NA	TGTGCCAGCAGCTTGGACGTTAGCTCCTACGAGCAGTACTTC	CASSLDVSSYEQYF
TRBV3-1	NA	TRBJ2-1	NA	TGTGCCAGCAGTTACAGGGTAGATGAGCGGTTCTTC	CASSYRVDERFF
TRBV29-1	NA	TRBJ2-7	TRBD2	TGCAGCGTTGAAGATGATGGGGAGGGGCTCCACGAGCAGTACTTC	CSVEDDGEGLHEQYF
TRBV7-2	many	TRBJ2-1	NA	TGTGCCAGCAGCTCATCCCGGGCGCGGTACAATGAGCAGTTCTTC	CASSSSRARYNEQFF
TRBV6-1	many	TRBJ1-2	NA	TGTGCCAGCAGTGAAGACCTGGGAAACTATGGCTACACCTTC	CASSEDLGNYGYTF
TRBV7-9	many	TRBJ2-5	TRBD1	TGTGCCAGCAGCTTATTCCAGGGGGCATCTGAGGAGACCCAGTACTTC	CASSLFQGASEETQYF
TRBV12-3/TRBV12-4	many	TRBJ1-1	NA	TGTGCCAGCAGCCAAATTCCTGGAACTGAAGCTTTCTTT	CASSQIPGTEAFF
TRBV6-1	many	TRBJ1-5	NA	TGTGCCAGCAGAACGACGCGGGATAGCAATCAGCCCCAGCATTTT	CASRTTRDSNQPQHF
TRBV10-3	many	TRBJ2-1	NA	TGTGCCATCAGTGACAGCGGTAGGGGCGCTTACAATGAGCAGTTCTTC	CAISDSGRGAYNEQFF
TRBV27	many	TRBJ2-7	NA	TGTGCCAGCAGTTTATCCGGGTTGTCGTACGAGCAGTACTTC	CASSLSGLSYEQYF
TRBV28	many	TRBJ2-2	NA	TGTGCCAGCAGTAAGGCCCGGGAGCTGTTTTTT	CASSKARELFF
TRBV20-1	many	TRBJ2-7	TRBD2	TGCAGTGCTAGGGACAGCACGCGGGCTAGCGGGAGGTACGAGCAGTACTTC	CSARDSTRASGRYEQYF
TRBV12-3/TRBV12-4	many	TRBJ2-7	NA	TGTGCCAGCAGTTTACAACAGGGCGCCTACGAGCAGTACTTC	CASSLQQGAYEQYF
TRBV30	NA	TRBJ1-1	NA	TGTGCCCGGAGTGTGACAGGTCACCTGGGAGCTTTCTTT	CARSVTGHLGAFF
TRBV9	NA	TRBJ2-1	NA	TGTGCCAGTGGGGGAGGAGGGTCGGGCAATGAGCAGTTCTTC	CASGGGGSGNEQFF
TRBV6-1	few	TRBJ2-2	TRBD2	TGTGCCAGCAGTGAAAGGAGACTAGCGGGAGCCCAAACCACCGGGGAGCTGTTTTTT	CASSERRLAGAQTTGELFF
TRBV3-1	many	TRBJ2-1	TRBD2	TGTGCCACCGGACTAGCGAGACGGGGTGAGCAGTTCTTC	CATGLARRGEQFF
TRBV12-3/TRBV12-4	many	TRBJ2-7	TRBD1	TGTGCCAGCAGTCCGGCGGGACAGGCCACCTACGAGCAGTACTTC	CASSPAGQATYEQYF
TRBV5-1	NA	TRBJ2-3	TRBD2	TGCGCCAGCAGCTTGGATTTAGCGGGAGGGCCAATAGATACGCAGTATTTT	CASSLDLAGGPIDTQYF
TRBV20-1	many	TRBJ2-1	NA	TGCAGTGCTAGAGAGGGGCTAGGAGCCCCCTACAATGAGCAGTTCTTC	CSAREGLGAPYNEQFF
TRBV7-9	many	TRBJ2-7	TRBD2	TGTGCCAGCAGCCCTGGACTAGCGGGGGTCGAGCAGTACTTC	CASSPGLAGVEQYF
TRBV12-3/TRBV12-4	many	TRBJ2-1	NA	TGTGCCAGCAGTTCGAGTACGACAGAGGCTTCCTACAATGAGCAGTTCTTC	CASSSSTTEASYNEQFF
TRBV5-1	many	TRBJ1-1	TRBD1	TGCGCCAGCAGCCCCGGCCGAACAGGGGGAACTGAAGCTTTCTTT	CASSPGRTGGTEAFF
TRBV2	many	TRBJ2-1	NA	TGTGCCAGCAGATCGACTAGTTATGAGCAGTTCTTC	CASRSTSYEQFF
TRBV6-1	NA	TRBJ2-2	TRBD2	TGTGCCAGCAGTGCACTAGCGGGAGGTGGGGCCAGGGAGCTGTTTTTT	CASSALAGGGARELFF
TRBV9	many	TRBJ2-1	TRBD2	TGTGCCAGCAGCGTCAGACTAGCGGGAGACAATGAGCAGTTCTTC	CASSVRLAGDNEQFF
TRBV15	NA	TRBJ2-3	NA	TGTGCCACCAGGGCCCGCACAGATACGCAGTATTTT	CATRARTDTQYF
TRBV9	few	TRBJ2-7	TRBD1	TGTGCCAGCAGCCAACCGGGACAGGGGAACGAGCAGTACTTC	CASSQPGQGNEQYF
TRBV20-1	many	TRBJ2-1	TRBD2	TGCAGTGCTAGAGCCCTAGCGGGAGTAGGGGAGCAGTTCTTC	CSARALAGVGEQFF
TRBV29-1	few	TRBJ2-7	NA	TGCAGCGTTGAAAAACGTGTTAGCGGCGAGCAGTACTTC	CSVEKRVSGEQYF
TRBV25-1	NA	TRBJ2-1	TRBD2	TGTGCCAGCAGTGAATTCCGGCGGGAGAGGGGCAATGAGCAGTTCTTC	CASSEFRRERGNEQFF
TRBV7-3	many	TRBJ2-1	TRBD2	TGTGCCAGCAGCCCCGGGACTAGCGGGAGTGAGCAGTTCTTC	CASSPGTSGSEQFF
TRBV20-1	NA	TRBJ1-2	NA	TGCAGTGTTACCGGGACCCAAAAAATTTATGGCTACACCTTC	CSVTGTQKIYGYTF
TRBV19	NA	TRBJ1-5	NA	TGTGCCAGTAGAATAGCGGTGACAGGTAATAGCAATCAGCCCCAGCATTTT	CASRIAVTGNSNQPQHF
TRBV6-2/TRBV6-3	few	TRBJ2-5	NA	TGTGCCAGCACCCCTCTAGCCCAAGAGACCCAGTACTTC	CASTPLAQETQYF
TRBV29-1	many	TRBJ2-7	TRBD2	TGCAGCGTTCACATAGCGGGAAGGATTACCTACGAGCAGTACTTC	CSVHIAGRITYEQYF
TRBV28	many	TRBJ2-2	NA	TGTGCCAGCAGTCCCAGCGTCACCGGGGAGCTGTTTTTT	CASSPSVTGELFF
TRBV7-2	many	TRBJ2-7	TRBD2	TGTGCCAGCAGCTTAGGTCTAGCGGGAGGGCCGAGGGACGAGCAGTACTTC	CASSLGLAGGPRDEQYF
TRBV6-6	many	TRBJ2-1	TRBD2	TGTGCCAGCAGTTACCGGACTAGCGGGGTCAATGAGCAGTTCTTC	CASSYRTSGVNEQFF
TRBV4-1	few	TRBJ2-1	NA	TGCGCCAGCAGCCAAGTAAGAGGAATTTACTACAATGAGCAGTTCTTC	CASSQVRGIYYNEQFF
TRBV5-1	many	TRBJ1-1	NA	TGCGCCAGCAGCCTGGGGAAGGTCAACACTGAAGCTTTCTTT	CASSLGKVNTEAFF
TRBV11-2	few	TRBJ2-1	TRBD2	TGTGCCAGCAGCTTAGCGCCCTATCAAGGGCGGGAGGCGGGCTCCTACAATGAGCAGTTCTTC	CASSLAPYQGREAGSYNEQFF
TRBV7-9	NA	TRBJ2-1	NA	TGTGCCAGCAGCTTAGTATTGGGAGGCCGGTTCTCCTACAATGAGCAGTTCTTC	CASSLVLGGRFSYNEQFF
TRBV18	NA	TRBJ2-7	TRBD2	TGTGCCAGCTCACCACGGACTAGCGGTTCCTACAATGAGCAGTACTTC	CASSPRTSGSYNEQYF
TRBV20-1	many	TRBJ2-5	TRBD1	TGCAGTGCGGGAACGGGACAGGGGGTTTGGACCCAGTACTTC	CSAGTGQGVWTQYF